Below, 13 T cell receptor beta chains from the same sample are listed, as sequenced in a study of T cell responses to AZD1222 COVID-19 vaccine. TCRdb's table, derived via immunoSEQ multiplex PCR, lists solely in-frame clones and lacks some. The sample lists roughly 130,000 clones; about nine tenths were seen once. Sequencing used peripheral blood, obtained on day 0 of AZD1222 vaccination. These receptors were obtained from an adult in good health.

The rearrangement uses TRBV21-1 and TRBJ2-1; the table gives TRBD1 as D, unverified against the DNA. TRBV21-1 is noted as a pseudogene. The CDR3 has 14 residues. The CDR3 bases are TGTGCCAGCAGTAACTGGGACAGTAACAATGAGCAGTTCTTC. It encodes CASSNWDSNNEQFF.

The rearrangement joins TRBV5-4 to TRBJ1-1, with 7 bases lining up with TRBD1. The CDR3 contains 16 residues. The germline CDR1 and CDR2 sequences are SGHNT and YYREEE (reference sequence). V was pared by 4 bases and J by 1 base, with 10 bases of the junction left unmatched. This CDR3 is CASSRDRVRANTEAFF. The CDR3 bases are TGTGCCAGCAGCCGTGACAGGGTTAGGGCGAACACTGAAGCTTTCTTT.

V and J are TRBV28 and TRBJ1-1; no clear D. Trimming cost V 4 bases and J 6 bases, with 15 bases left between them. The CDR3 has 14 amino acids. Germline V lookup: CDR1 MDHEN, CDR2 SYDVKM. The CDR3 reads CASSSPEPLPEAFF. The DNA of the CDR3 is TGTGCCAGCAGTTCCCCCGAACCCCTCCCTGAAGCTTTCTTT.

The chain recombines TRBV11-1 with TRBJ2-2; tentatively, D is TRBD1 or TRBD2 (5 bases each). Trimming left V 1 base short and J 7 bases short, with 7 bases between. Per germline, CDR1 SGHAT and CDR2 FQDESV (reference sequence). The CDR3 totals 13 residues. CDR3 in amino acids: CASSLVGGGELFF. The DNA for the CDR3 is TGTGCCAGCAGCTTAGTTGGGGGCGGGGAGCTGTTTTTT.

This rearrangement joins TRBV2 to TRBJ2-7; D ambiguous. V was trimmed by 6 bases and J by 7 bases, leaving 22 bases between them. Germline CDR1 and CDR2: SNHLY and FYNNEI. The CDR3 consists of 15 residues. CDR3 loop: CASRTGRNLPDEQYF. The CDR3 DNA reads TGTGCCAGCAGGACCGGAAGGAATCTCCCGGATGAGCAGTACTTC.

The chain uses TRBV30 and TRBJ1-1, with D uncertain. This CDR3 region has 14 residues. Trimming stripped 3 bases from V and 1 base from J, with 12 bases between. Germline V gives CDR1 GTSNPN, CDR2 SVGIG (reference sequence). CDR3 sequence reads: CAWRGGRKNTEAFF. CDR3 nucleotide sequence: TGTGCCTGGAGGGGCGGCAGAAAGAACACTGAAGCTTTCTTT.

The chain has TRBV21-1 and TRBJ1-5. TRBV21-1 is listed as a pseudogene. The CDR3 sequence is 16 residues long. In DNA form, the CDR3 reads TGTGCCAGCAGCAGTCATCTGGGGGGTTTAGGTCAGCCCCAGCATTTT. It is translated as CASSSHLGGLGQPQHF.

This chain joins TRBV4-3 and TRBJ1-2; tentatively, D is TRBD1 (6 bases). This CDR3 contains 16 residues. Germline-derived CDR1 and CDR2 are LGHNA and YSLEER. V gave up 1 base and J gave up 4 bases, with 16 bases separating them. DNA for the CDR3: TGCGCCAGCAGCCAAGGGGGCGCCCAGGGGACCTATGGCTACACCTTC. Its translation is CASSQGGAQGTYGYTF.

This rearrangement joins TRBV2 to TRBJ2-2; D might be TRBD1 (5 bases). The CDR3 is 13 residues long. The V gene lost 6 bases and the J gene lost 3 bases, with 8 bases spanning the gap. Germline V CDR1 and CDR2: SNHLY, FYNNEI. DNA for the CDR3: TGTGCCAGCAGACAGGAACACACCGGGGAGCTGTTTTTT. Protein sequence: CASRQEHTGELFF.

Turning to this clone: At one boundary the junction diverges from the germline segment, which might be a read error. The gene calls are TRBV7-3 and TRBJ1-2; D is perhaps TRBD1 (6 bases). This CDR3 has 13 residues. The germline CDR1 and CDR2 sequences are SGHTA and FQGTGA. The CDR3, as DNA: TGTGCCAGCAGCTTAACCAGCCAGGGGCCGGTCGCCTTC. This sequence encodes CASSLTSQGPVAF. Full variable domain (outside the CDR3, taken from reference TRBV7-3 and TRBJ1-2): GAGVSQTPSNKVTEKGKYVELRCDPISGHTALYWYRQSLGQGPEFLIYFQGTGAADDSGLPNDRFFAVRPEGSVSTLKIQRTERGDSAVYLCASSLTSQGPVAFGSGTRLTVV.

The CDR3, as DNA: TGTGCCAGCAGCCGACAGGGGGCGCGTATTGAAGCTTTCTTT. Its translation is CASSRQGARIEAFF. The chain employs TRBV6-5 and TRBJ1-1; 10 bases are shared with TRBD1. Germline V CDR1 and CDR2: MNHEY, SVGAGI. J gave up 7 bases and V 6 bases, and 8 bases lay outside the gene matches. CDR3 size: 14 residues.

In its sample, this clone was seen once. The V and J genes are TRBV4-1 and TRBJ2-6; unclear D gene. CDR1 MGHRA and CDR2 YSYEKL come from the germline V gene. This CDR3 has 15 amino acids. The germline V and J ends were trimmed by 7 bases and 6 bases, with 16 bases remaining between them. The CDR3 region has the DNA TGCGCCAGCACCCCGGGCCCTAAGGCGGCCAACGTCCTGACTTTC. Amino acid sequence: CASTPGPKAANVLTF.

CDR3 protein: CASSSDTWNNSPLHF. CDR3 in DNA: TGTGCCAGCAGCTCTGACACGTGGAATAATTCACCCCTCCACTTT. This rearrangement joins TRBV7-8 to TRBJ1-6; D is ambiguous. Per the germline V gene, CDR1 is SGHVS and CDR2 is FQNEAQ. Trimming shortened V by 4 bases and J by 5 bases, and 12 bases separated the two germline ends. This CDR3 is built from 15 residues.